This TCR beta chain is from a study of T cell responses to AZD1222 COVID-19 vaccine. In the study overall: Second doses were pooled across both intervals (about 4 or about 12 weeks).

With respect to this clone: Antigen unknown.

TCRdb's copy holds only in-frame clones and misses some; the assay was immunoSEQ multiplex PCR. Found here are 100,000 to 150,000 clones, around 90% of them singletons; the top ten hold approximately 4.5%. Findings of the study overall: Dominant at 160-218 and 743-854, vaccine-associated CD4 TCRs also spanned spike.

Germline lookup yields CDR1 MNHEY and CDR2 SVGEGT. The CDR3 covers 15 residues. V was pared by 4 bases and J by 1 base, with 14 bases between. The gene calls are TRBV6-2 or TRBV6-3 and TRBJ2-7; weak D call: TRBD2 (5 bases). Here the sequenced sample was peripheral blood, taken on day 0 of AZD1222 vaccination. The sequence came from an adult in good health. The CDR3 bases are TGTGCCAGCAGTTCCGACGAAACGGGATCCTACGAGCAGTACTTC. Protein sequence: CASSSDETGSYEQYF.